A selection of T cell receptor beta chains follows, all from one sample in a study of cytomegalovirus exposure and HLA in healthy donors. Data came from immunoSEQ multiplex PCR; TCRdb stores just in-frame clones and leaves some out. This sample has 200,000 to 300,000 clones, with roughly 87% found just once. Sample: PBMCs. These receptors came from a woman between 40 and 50 years old in good health and CMV-seropositive. The CDR3 runs from the conserved cysteine through the conserved F or W. The D gene is left open where the match is weak. Where a row states a size, it is once, few, many or the class of an expanded clone; other rows omit it.

D gene	V gene	CDR3 length	J gene	clone size	CDR3 DNA	CDR3 protein
.	TRBV7-9	14	TRBJ1-1	.	TGTTCCAGCAGCTTATCAGGGGTTAACACTGAAGCTTTCTTT	CSSSLSGVNTEAFF
.	TRBV5-6	14	TRBJ1-3	.	TGTGCCAGCAGTCGAGAGCTAGGGAGTAACACCATATATTTT	CASSRELGSNTIYF
TRBD2	TRBV15	16	TRBJ2-5	once	TGTGCCACCAGCAAAGGGACTAGCGGGAACCAAGAGACCCAGTACTTC	CATSKGTSGNQETQYF
.	TRBV27	17	TRBJ1-1	.	TGTGCCAGCAGTTTGCAACGGAGGACCTCCCTGAACACTGAAGCTTTCTTT	CASSLQRRTSLNTEAFF
.	TRBV6-5	15	TRBJ2-1	.	TGTGCCAGCAGCTCAGGGGCGACGGGAGGCAATGAGCAGTTCTTC	CASSSGATGGNEQFF
.	TRBV7-9	14	TRBJ2-4	.	TGTGCCAGCACCCGCAACAATGGCAAAAACATTCAGTACTTC	CASTRNNGKNIQYF
TRBD2	TRBV7-3	16	TRBJ2-2	.	TGTGCCAGCAGCCTAGGGCTAGCGGGGAGCACCGGGGAGCTGTTTTTT	CASSLGLAGSTGELFF
.	TRBV10-3	14	TRBJ2-3	.	TGTGCCATCAGTGAAGGTCGGGGCACAGATACGCAGTATTTT	CAISEGRGTDTQYF
TRBD2	TRBV5-1	16	TRBJ2-1	.	TGCGCCAGCAGCTTGGGATTACTAGCGGGGGACAATGAGCAGTTCTTC	CASSLGLLAGDNEQFF
.	TRBV14	11	TRBJ1-4	.	TGTGCCAGCAGCCAAGCCGGAAAACTGTTTTTT	CASSQAGKLFF
TRBD2	TRBV4-3	16	TRBJ2-7	.	TGCGCCAGCAGCCAAGTAGGGGTAGCGGGGGCCTACGAGCAGTACTTC	CASSQVGVAGAYEQYF
.	TRBV27	18	TRBJ1-2	once	TGTGCCAGCAGTGATATCCCCCCAGGATTGGGGGCCTGGTATGGCTACACCTTC	CASSDIPPGLGAWYGYTF
.	TRBV5-1	17	TRBJ2-1	few	TGCGCCAGCAGCCCCATAGGTAGCGGTAGCTCCTACAATGAGCAGTTCTTC	CASSPIGSGSSYNEQFF
.	TRBV5-4	15	TRBJ1-1	.	TGTGCCAGCAGCTCTATTTACAGGGAAAGGACTGAAGCTTTCTTT	CASSSIYRERTEAFF
.	TRBV4-1	15	TRBJ2-7	.	TGCGCCAGCAGCCAAGGTTCCGGAGGATCCTACGAGCAGTACTTC	CASSQGSGGSYEQYF
TRBD2	TRBV7-9	15	TRBJ2-7	.	TGTGCCAGCAGCCAGACTAGCGGGAGATCTTACGAGCAGTACTTC	CASSQTSGRSYEQYF
.	TRBV6-5	15	TRBJ2-7	.	TGTGCCAGCAGTTACGCCACCTCCAAAGGGGGCGAGCAGTACTTC	CASSYATSKGGEQYF
.	TRBV5-1	15	TRBJ1-1	.	TGCGCCAGCAGCAGGCCCCAGGGTGGGAACACTGAAGCTTTCTTT	CASSRPQGGNTEAFF
TRBD1	TRBV9	15	TRBJ1-3	.	TGTGCCAGCAGCGTAAATACAGGGGCAGGAAACACCATATATTTT	CASSVNTGAGNTIYF
.	TRBV5-1	12	TRBJ1-4	.	TGCGCCAGCAGCCTTCCGGCCGGGGAACTGTTTTTT	CASSLPAGELFF
TRBD2	TRBV11-3	16	TRBJ2-1	.	TGTGCCAGCAGCTTAGTTTCGCTAGCGGGGTTCAATGAGCAGTTCTTC	CASSLVSLAGFNEQFF
.	TRBV6-1	15	TRBJ1-1	once	TGTGCCAGCAGGACGTCCAGGGGTGAGAAGAGTGAAGCTTTCTTT	CASRTSRGEKSEAFF
.	TRBV11-3	13	TRBJ2-7	.	TGTGCCAGCAGCCCCCTCAGGCGGGGCGAGCAGTACTTC	CASSPLRRGEQYF
.	TRBV19	13	TRBJ1-5	.	TGTGCCAGTAGTATGCGCGGCAATCAGCCCCAGCATTTT	CASSMRGNQPQHF
.	TRBV27	11	TRBJ2-1	.	TGTGCCAGCAGTTCCCGAGCTGAGCAGTTCTTC	CASSSRAEQFF
TRBD2	TRBV10-3	13	TRBJ2-7	.	TGTGCCATCAACAGCGGGAGCTCCTACGAGCAGTACTTC	CAINSGSSYEQYF
.	TRBV7-9	14	TRBJ1-4	few	TGTGCCAGCAGCCCCACAGGGTTAGGGGAAAAACTGTTTTTT	CASSPTGLGEKLFF
TRBD2	TRBV13	14	TRBJ2-7	.	TGTGCCAGCAGCCTCGGGACTAGCGTATACGAGCAGTACTTC	CASSLGTSVYEQYF
TRBD1	TRBV10-3	15	TRBJ2-1	.	TGTGCCATCAGTGACTTCGGACAGGGAGAGGATGAGCAGTTCTTC	CAISDFGQGEDEQFF
.	TRBV6-5	14	TRBJ1-2	.	TGTGCCAGCAGACAACCGGGACACAACTATGGCTACACCTTC	CASRQPGHNYGYTF
TRBD2	TRBV6-5	15	TRBJ2-2	.	TGTGCCAGCAGCCAGACTAGCGGTCGCACCGGGGAGCTGTTTTTT	CASSQTSGRTGELFF
.	TRBV5-6	17	TRBJ2-7	.	TGTGCCAGCAGCTCCCCCCTCTGGCTAGCCGACTCCTACGAGCAGTACTTC	CASSSPLWLADSYEQYF
TRBD1	TRBV7-8	15	TRBJ2-5	once	TGTGCCAGCAGCCGGGACAGGGGGCAATTGGAGACCCAGTACTTC	CASSRDRGQLETQYF
.	TRBV5-1	20	TRBJ2-1	.	TGCGCCAGCAGCTTCCCACCCCCCTCAATCATTAGCGGCATCTACAATGAGCAGTTCTTC	CASSFPPPSIISGIYNEQFF
TRBD1	TRBV30	15	TRBJ1-2	.	TGTGCCTGGAGAGGACAGGGAAAAGGAAGCTATGGCTACACCTTC	CAWRGQGKGSYGYTF
TRBD2	TRBV7-2	15	TRBJ2-1	few	TGTGCCAGCAGGTACCCGGGACTAATCTACAATGAGCAGTTCTTC	CASRYPGLIYNEQFF
.	TRBV7-2	18	TRBJ2-2	.	TGTGCCAGCAGCTTAGCGCAAACGGGAGAGGGGGGGACCGGGGAGCTGTTTTTT	CASSLAQTGEGGTGELFF
.	TRBV7-2	15	TRBJ1-4	.	TGTGCCAGCAGCTCCATCGGGGGGCCGAATGAAAAACTGTTTTTT	CASSSIGGPNEKLFF
.	TRBV9	16	TRBJ2-7	.	TGTGCCAGCAGCGTCTCCGGGGTGGCAGGGGTCTACGAGCAGTACTTC	CASSVSGVAGVYEQYF
TRBD1	TRBV6-5	13	TRBJ1-1	.	TGTGCCAGCAGTTACGGGACAGGGTGCGAAGCTTTCTTT	CASSYGTGCEAFF